This TCR beta chain was sequenced during a study of blood T cell repertoires in COVID-19. Study background: Both acute and convalescent COVID-19 samples were obtained from the United States, Italy and Spain. In each case, the material was cDNA or gDNA derived from T cells, B-cell-depleted T cells, or PBMCs.

Authors' methods: Quantification of nucleated cells was approximated via reference gene primer amplification. Only in-frame clones appear in the TCRdb table, and some are missing; sequencing was by immunoSEQ multiplex PCR. Clone size and V and J calls were adopted from that table, with D and trimming inferred from the DNA. This table has 250,000 to 300,000 clones, about four fifths appearing once. CDR3 size: 13 residues. V was clipped by 5 bases and J by 2 bases, with 6 bases between them. Germline assignment: CDR1 LNHDA and CDR2 SQIVND (reference sequence). The chain uses TRBV19 and TRBJ2-2; D is uncertain. The specimen was peripheral blood. The source is a young woman with acute or convalescent COVID-19. The CDR3 protein is CASSRLNTGELFF. The CDR3 DNA follows: TGTGCCAGTAGTCGTTTAAACACCGGGGAGCTGTTTTTT.